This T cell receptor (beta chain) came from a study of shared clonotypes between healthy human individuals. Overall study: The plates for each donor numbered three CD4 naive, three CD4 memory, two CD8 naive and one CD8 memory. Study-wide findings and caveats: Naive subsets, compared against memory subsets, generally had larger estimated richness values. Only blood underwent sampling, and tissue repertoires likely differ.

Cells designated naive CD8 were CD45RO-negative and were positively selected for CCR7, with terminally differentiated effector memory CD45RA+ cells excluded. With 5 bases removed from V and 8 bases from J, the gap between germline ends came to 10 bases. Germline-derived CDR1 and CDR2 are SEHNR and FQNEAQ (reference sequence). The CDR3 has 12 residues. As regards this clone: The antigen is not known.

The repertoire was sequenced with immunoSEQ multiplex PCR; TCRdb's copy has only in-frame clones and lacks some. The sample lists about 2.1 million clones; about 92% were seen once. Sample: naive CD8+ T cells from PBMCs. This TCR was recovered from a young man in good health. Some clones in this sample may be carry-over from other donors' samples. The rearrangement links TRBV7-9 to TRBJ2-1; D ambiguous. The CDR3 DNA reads TGTGCCAGCAGCACCACTGTGGATGAGCAGTTCTTC. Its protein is CASSTTVDEQFF. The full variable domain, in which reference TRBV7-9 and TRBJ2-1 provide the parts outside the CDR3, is DTGVSQNPRHKITKRGQNVTFRCDPISEHNRLYWYRQTLGQGPEFLTYFQNEAQLEKSRLLSDRFSAERPKGSFSTLEIQRTEQGDSAMYLCASSTTVDEQFFGPGTRLTVL.